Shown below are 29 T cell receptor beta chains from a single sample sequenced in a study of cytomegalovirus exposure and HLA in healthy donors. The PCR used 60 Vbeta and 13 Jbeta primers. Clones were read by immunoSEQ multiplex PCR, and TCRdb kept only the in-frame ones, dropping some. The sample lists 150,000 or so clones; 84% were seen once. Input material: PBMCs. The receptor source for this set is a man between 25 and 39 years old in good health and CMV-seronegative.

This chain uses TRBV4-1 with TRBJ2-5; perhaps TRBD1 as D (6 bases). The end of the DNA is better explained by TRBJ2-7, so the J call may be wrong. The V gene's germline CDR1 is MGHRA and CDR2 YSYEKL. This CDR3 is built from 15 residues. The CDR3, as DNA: TGCGCCAGCAGCCAAGATCAATACAGGGCCTACGAGCAGTACTTC. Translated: CASSQDQYRAYEQYF.

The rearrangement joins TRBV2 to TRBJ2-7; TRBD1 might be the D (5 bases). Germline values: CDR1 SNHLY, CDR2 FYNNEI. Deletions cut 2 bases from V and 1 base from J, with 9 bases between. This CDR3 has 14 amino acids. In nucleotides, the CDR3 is TGTGCCAGCAGTGAACAGGGCAAATCCTACGAGCAGTACTTC. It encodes CASSEQGKSYEQYF.

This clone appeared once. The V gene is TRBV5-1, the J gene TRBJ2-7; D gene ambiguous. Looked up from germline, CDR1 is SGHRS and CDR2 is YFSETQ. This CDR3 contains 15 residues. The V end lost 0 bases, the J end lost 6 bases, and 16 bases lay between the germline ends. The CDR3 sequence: CASSLEWSTSGEQYF. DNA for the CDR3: TGCGCCAGCAGCTTGGAGTGGAGTACCTCTGGCGAGCAGTACTTC.

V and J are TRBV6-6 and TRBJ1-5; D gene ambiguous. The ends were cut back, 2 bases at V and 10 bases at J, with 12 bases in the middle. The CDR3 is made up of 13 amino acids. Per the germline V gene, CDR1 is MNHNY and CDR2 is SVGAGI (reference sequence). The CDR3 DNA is TGTGCCAGCAGTTACGGAGGAGCAGGACCCCAGCATTTT. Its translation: CASSYGGAGPQHF.

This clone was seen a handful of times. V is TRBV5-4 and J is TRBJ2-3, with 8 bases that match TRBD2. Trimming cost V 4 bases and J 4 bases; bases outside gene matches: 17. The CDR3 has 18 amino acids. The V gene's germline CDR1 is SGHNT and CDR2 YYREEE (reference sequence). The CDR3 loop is CASSIVILVSGGADTQYF. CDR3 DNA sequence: TGTGCCAGCAGCATTGTGATCCTCGTCAGCGGGGGAGCAGATACGCAGTATTTT.

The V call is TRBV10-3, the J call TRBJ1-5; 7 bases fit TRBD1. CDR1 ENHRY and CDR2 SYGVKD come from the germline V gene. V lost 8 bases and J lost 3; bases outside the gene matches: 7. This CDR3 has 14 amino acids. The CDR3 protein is CAIGGTAVNQPQHF. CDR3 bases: TGTGCCATCGGGGGGACAGCTGTCAATCAGCCCCAGCATTTT.

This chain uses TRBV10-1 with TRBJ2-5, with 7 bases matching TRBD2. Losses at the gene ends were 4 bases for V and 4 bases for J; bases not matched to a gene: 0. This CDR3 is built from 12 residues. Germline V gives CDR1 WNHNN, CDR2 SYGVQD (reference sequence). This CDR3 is CASSGGGETQYF. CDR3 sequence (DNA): TGCGCCAGCAGTGGCGGGGGAGAGACCCAGTACTTC.

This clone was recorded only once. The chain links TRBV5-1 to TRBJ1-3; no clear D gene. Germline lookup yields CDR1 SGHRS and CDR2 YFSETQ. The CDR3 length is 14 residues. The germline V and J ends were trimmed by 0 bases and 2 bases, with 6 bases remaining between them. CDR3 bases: TGCGCCAGCAGCTTGGGGCCACCTGGAAACACCATATATTTT. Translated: CASSLGPPGNTIYF.

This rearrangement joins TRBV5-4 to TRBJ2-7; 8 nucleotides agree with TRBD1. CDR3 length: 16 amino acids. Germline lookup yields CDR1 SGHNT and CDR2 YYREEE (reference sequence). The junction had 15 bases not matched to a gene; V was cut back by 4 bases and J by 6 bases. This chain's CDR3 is CASSTRTGSSMAEQYF. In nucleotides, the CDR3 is TGTGCCAGCAGCACCCGGACAGGGTCGTCGATGGCCGAGCAGTACTTC.

CDR3 protein: CASSSGLAGYEQYF. CDR3 bases: TGTGCCAGCAGCTCCGGACTAGCCGGCTACGAGCAGTACTTC. V is TRBV5-4 and J is TRBJ2-7; 8 bases map to TRBD2. The CDR3 sequence is 14 residues long. Germline lookup yields CDR1 SGHNT and CDR2 YYREEE (reference sequence). Trimming at V came to 3 bases and at J to 3 bases, leaving 5 bases not matched to a gene.

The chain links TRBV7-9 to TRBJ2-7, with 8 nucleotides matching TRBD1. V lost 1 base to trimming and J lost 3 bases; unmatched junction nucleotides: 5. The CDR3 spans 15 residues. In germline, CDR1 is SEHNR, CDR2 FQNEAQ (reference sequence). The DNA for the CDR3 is TGTGCCAGCAGCTTAGGTCCAGGGGGCCACTACGAGCAGTACTTC. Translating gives CASSLGPGGHYEQYF.

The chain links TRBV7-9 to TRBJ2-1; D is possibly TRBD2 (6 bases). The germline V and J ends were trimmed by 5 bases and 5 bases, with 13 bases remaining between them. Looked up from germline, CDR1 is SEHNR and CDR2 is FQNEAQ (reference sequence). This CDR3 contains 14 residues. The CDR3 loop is CASSPPGEDNEQFF. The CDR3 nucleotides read TGTGCCAGCAGCCCCCCGGGGGAAGACAATGAGCAGTTCTTC.

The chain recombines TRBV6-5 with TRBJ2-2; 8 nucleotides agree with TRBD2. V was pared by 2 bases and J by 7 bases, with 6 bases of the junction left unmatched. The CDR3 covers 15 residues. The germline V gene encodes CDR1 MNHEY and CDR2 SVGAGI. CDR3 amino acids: CASSYSGRFIGELFF. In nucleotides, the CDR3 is TGTGCCAGCAGTTACAGCGGGAGATTCATCGGGGAGCTGTTTTTT.

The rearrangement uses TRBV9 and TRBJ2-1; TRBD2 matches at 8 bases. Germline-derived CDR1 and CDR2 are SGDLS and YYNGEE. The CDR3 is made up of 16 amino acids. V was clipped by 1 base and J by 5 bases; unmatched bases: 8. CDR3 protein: CASSVSTGGVDNEQFF. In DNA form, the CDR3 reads TGTGCCAGCAGCGTATCAACGGGGGGGGTAGACAATGAGCAGTTCTTC.

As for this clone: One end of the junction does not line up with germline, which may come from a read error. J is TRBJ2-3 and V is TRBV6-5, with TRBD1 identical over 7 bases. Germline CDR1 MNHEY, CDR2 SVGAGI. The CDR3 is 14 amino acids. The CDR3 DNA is TGTGCCGGCAGTCCCGGGACAGCCGCAGATACGCAGTATTTT. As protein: CAGSPGTAADTQYF.

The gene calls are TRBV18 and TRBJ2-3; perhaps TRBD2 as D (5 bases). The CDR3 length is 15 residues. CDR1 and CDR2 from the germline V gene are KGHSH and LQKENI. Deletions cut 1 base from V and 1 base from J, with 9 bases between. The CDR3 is CASSPLEAGTDTQYF. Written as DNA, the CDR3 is TGTGCCAGCTCACCACTTGAAGCGGGCACAGATACGCAGTATTTT.

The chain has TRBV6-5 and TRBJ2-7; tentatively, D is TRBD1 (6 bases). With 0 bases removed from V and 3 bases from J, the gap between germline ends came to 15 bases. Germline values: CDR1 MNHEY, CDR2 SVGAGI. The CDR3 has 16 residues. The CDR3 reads CASSYSLLAGVYEQYF. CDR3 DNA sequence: TGTGCCAGCAGTTACTCGCTCCTGGCAGGGGTCTACGAGCAGTACTTC.

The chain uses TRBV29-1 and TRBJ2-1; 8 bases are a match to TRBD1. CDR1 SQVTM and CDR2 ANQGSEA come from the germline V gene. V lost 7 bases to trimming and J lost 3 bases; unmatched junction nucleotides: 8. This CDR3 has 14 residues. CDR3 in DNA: TGCAGCGCCTGCCGGGACAGGAACTACAATGAGCAGTTCTTC. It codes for CSACRDRNYNEQFF.

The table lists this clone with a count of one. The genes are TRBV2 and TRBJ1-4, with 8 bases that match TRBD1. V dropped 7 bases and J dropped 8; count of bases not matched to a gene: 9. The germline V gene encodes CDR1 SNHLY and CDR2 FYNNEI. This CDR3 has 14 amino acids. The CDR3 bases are TGTGCCAGCATCCAACAGGGGGGGGACGAAAAACTGTTTTTT. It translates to CASIQQGGDEKLFF.

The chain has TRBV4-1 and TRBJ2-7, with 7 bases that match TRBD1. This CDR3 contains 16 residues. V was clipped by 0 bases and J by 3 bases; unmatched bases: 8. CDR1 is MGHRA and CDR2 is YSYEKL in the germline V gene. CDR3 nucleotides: TGCGCCAGCAGCCAAGATACGCGACAGGGAAACTACGAGCAGTACTTC. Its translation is CASSQDTRQGNYEQYF.

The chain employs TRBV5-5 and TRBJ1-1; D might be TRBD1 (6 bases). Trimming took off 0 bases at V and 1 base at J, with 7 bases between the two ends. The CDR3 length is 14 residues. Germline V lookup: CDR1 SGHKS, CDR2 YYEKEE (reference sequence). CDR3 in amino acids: CASSLGTANTEAFF. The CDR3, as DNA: TGTGCCAGCAGCTTGGGGACAGCGAACACTGAAGCTTTCTTT.

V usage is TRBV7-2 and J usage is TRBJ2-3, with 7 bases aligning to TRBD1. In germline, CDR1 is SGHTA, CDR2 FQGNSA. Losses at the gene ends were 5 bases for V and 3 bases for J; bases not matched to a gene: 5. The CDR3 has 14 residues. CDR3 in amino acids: CASSRGQSTDTQYF. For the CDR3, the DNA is TGTGCCAGCAGCCGGGGACAGAGTACAGATACGCAGTATTTT. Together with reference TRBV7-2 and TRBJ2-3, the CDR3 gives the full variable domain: GAGVSQSPSNKVTEKGKDVELRCDPISGHTALYWYRQSLGQGLEFLIYFQGNSAPDKSGLPSDRFSAERTGGSVSTLTIQRTQQEDSAVYLCASSRGQSTDTQYFGPGTRLTVL.

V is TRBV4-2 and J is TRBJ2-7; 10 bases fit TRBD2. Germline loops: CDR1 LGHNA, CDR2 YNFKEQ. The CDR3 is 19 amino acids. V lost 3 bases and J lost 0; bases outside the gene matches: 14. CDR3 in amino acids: CASSHPSPLAGGSSYEQYF. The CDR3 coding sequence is TGTGCCAGCAGCCACCCCTCCCCCTTAGCGGGGGGAAGCTCCTACGAGCAGTACTTC.

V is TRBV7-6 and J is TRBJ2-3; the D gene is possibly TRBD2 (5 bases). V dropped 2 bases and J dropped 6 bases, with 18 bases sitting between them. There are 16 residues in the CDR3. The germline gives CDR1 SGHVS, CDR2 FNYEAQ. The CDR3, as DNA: TGTGCCAGCAGCTTACTAGCCCCAGCGACACTTGATACGCAGTATTTT. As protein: CASSLLAPATLDTQYF.

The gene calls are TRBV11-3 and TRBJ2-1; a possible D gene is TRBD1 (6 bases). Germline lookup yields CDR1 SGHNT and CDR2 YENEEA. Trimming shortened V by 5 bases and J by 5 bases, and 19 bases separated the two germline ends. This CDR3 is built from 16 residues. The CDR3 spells CASSASVTGWDNEQFF. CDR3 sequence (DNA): TGTGCCAGCAGCGCAAGTGTCACAGGGTGGGACAATGAGCAGTTCTTC.

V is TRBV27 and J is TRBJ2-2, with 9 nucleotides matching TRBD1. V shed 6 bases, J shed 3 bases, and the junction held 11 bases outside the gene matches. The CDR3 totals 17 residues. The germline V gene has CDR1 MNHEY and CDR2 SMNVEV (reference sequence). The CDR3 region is CASSPISGQGYTGELFF. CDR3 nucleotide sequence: TGTGCCAGCAGCCCTATCTCGGGACAGGGCTACACCGGGGAGCTGTTTTTT.

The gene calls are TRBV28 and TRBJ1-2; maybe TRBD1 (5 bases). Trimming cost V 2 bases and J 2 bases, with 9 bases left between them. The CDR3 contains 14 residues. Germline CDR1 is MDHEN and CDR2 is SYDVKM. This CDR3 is CASSLTGPNYGYTF. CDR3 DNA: TGTGCCAGCAGTTTAACAGGACCAAACTATGGCTACACCTTC.

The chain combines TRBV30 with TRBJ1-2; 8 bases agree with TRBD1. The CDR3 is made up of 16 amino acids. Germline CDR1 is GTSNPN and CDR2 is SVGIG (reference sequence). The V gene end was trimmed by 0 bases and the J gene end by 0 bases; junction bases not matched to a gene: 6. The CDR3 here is CAWSVRTGGANYGYTF. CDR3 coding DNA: TGTGCCTGGAGTGTAAGAACAGGGGGAGCTAACTATGGCTACACCTTC.

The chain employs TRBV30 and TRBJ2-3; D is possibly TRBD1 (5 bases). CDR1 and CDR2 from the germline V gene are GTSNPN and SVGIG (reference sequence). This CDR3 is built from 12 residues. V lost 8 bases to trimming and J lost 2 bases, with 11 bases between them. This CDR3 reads CALDRYTDTQYF. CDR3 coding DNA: TGTGCCCTCGACAGATACACAGATACGCAGTATTTT.